What follows is one T cell receptor (beta chain) and its context. The antigen is undetermined. Next came a second PCR, run for about 6 to 11 cycles, which used a sample-barcoded 5' primer along with a J-beta primer mix. TCRdb ran MiXCR on the 5' RACE reads and lists one entry per CDR3 protein. The data show about 580,000 distinct CDR3 sequences, around 50% seen once. This sample is drawn from a study of blood T cells in healthy people across ages. Study results and limitations: Investigators viewed diversity estimates from one million T cells as underestimates, the study reported.

Trimming at V came to 5 bases and at J to 2 bases, leaving 5 bases not matched to a gene. Germline-derived CDR1 and CDR2 are SNHLY and FYNNEI. The CDR3 is 16 amino acids. The sequence was collected from a man aged 80 or over in good health. V is TRBV2 and J is TRBJ2-5; 13 bases line up with TRBD2. Sequencing was performed on blood. CDR3 in DNA: TGTGCCAGCAGTTACCCGGGACTAGCGGGGCAAGAGACCCAGTACTTC. Amino acids: CASSYPGLAGQETQYF.